The 5 T cell receptor beta chains reported below all come from one sample, sequenced in a study of T cell responses to AZD1222 COVID-19 vaccine. This table comes from immunoSEQ multiplex PCR, and its TCRdb copy is limited to in-frame clones, with some not included. Found here are 80,000 to 130,000 clones, approximately 88% of them singletons; the top ten hold 16%. Sequenced material: peripheral blood, taken on day 0 of AZD1222 vaccination. These receptors originate from an adult in good health.

The chain carries TRBV7-2 and TRBJ2-3; D not certain. This CDR3 comprises 14 residues. Germline-derived CDR1 and CDR2 are SGHTA and FQGNSA. V was cut by 2 bases and J by 6 bases, with 12 bases left in between. CDR3 region: CASSLSSLWDTQYF. CDR3 coding DNA: TGTGCCAGCAGCTTAAGTAGTCTTTGGGATACGCAGTATTTT. Variable domain in full (rest from reference TRBV7-2 and TRBJ2-3): GAGVSQSPSNKVTEKGKDVELRCDPISGHTALYWYRQSLGQGLEFLIYFQGNSAPDKSGLPSDRFSAERTGGSVSTLTIQRTQQEDSAVYLCASSLSSLWDTQYFGPGTRLTVL.

The rearrangement links TRBV5-1 to TRBJ2-1, with TRBD2 as a possible D gene (6 bases). V lost 4 bases and J 6 bases, leaving 11 bases between the germline ends. The germline V gene has CDR1 SGHRS and CDR2 YFSETQ. This CDR3 has 13 residues. DNA for the CDR3: TGCGCCAGCAGCCTTACTAGCTCCAATGAGCAGTTCTTC. It is translated as CASSLTSSNEQFF.

J is TRBJ2-3 and V is TRBV19; 15 nucleotides match TRBD2. CDR1 LNHDA and CDR2 SQIVND come from the germline V gene (reference sequence). J lost 4 bases, V lost 8 bases, and 13 bases had no gene match. This CDR3 is built from 18 residues. The CDR3 loop reads CASSRTSGGAVSADTQYF. The CDR3 nucleotides read TGTGCCAGTTCCCGGACTAGCGGGGGGGCGGTGAGTGCAGATACGCAGTATTTT.

This clone has a single count. The gene calls are TRBV28 and TRBJ1-1; a possible D gene is TRBD1 (5 bases). V lost 5 bases, J lost 9 bases, and 16 bases lay in between. CDR3 length: 13 amino acids. Germline-derived CDR1 and CDR2 are MDHEN and SYDVKM. CDR3 DNA sequence: TGTGCCAGCAGTGACGGGACTTCCTTAAAAGCTTTCTTT. Its protein product is CASSDGTSLKAFF. The full variable domain, in which reference TRBV28 and TRBJ1-1 provide the parts outside the CDR3, is DVKVTQSSRYLVKRTGEKVFLECVQDMDHENMFWYRQDPGLGLRLIYFSYDVKMKEKGDIPEGYSVSREKKERFSLILESASTNQTSMYLCASSDGTSLKAFFGQGTRLTVV.

The chain uses TRBV5-6 and TRBJ2-1; the D gene is possibly TRBD1 (6 bases). V was pared by 4 bases and J by 4 bases, with 12 bases between. The length of the CDR3 is 14 residues. The germline V gene encodes CDR1 SGHDT and CDR2 YYEEEE. The CDR3 loop reads CASSQTDRYNEQFF. The CDR3 DNA follows: TGTGCCAGCAGCCAAACCGACAGGTACAATGAGCAGTTCTTC.